This T cell receptor (beta chain) was recovered during a study of T-cell reconstitution after alpha-beta-depleted transplantation in children. Unique molecular identifiers were used to barcode this TCRbeta library. TCRdb reprocessed the PCR reads with MiXCR, giving one entry per CDR3 protein. The sample contains a few hundred thousand distinct CDR3 sequences, under 13% of which appear only once. J gave up 2 bases and V 5 bases, and 6 bases lay outside the gene matches. CDR3 size: 14 residues. Germline loops: CDR1 DFQATT, CDR2 SNEGSKA (reference sequence). This clonotype was seen more than once but under ten times.

The TCR originated in a human donor who donated a stem cell graft to a child with acute myeloid leukemia. V is TRBV20-1 and J is TRBJ2-5, with 9 bases matching TRBD2. The material sequenced was PBMCs from the stem cell graft donor, taken from the stem cell graft. CDR3 region: CSAPRLADQETQYF. The CDR3 DNA is TGCAGTGCTCCTAGACTAGCGGATCAAGAGACCCAGTACTTC.